The clone carrying this T cell receptor (beta chain) was observed once. Data came from immunoSEQ multiplex PCR; TCRdb stores just in-frame clones and leaves some out. The data contain about 17,000 clones, 60% to 80% of them seen just once; the ten biggest clones take up approximately 20%. These data belong to a study of sequential checkpoint blockade in melanoma. Treatment specified: randomized to nivolumab then ipilimumab (arm A) or the reverse (arm B). The material was CD8+ T cells sorted from blood (inferred from file names), obtained from a patient given nivolumab and ipilimumab in sequence. The sequence came from a human donor with melanoma.

The CDR3 sequence: CASSGWEAYEQYF. CDR3 bases: TGTGCCAGCAGTGGGTGGGAGGCCTACGAGCAGTACTTC. The genes are TRBV2 and TRBJ2-7; possible D gene TRBD2, 6 bases. Germline lookup yields CDR1 SNHLY and CDR2 FYNNEI. The CDR3 is made up of 13 amino acids. V lost 4 bases to trimming and J lost 2 bases, with 9 bases between them.